This is a list of T cell receptor beta chains from one sample in a study of cytomegalovirus exposure and HLA in healthy donors. Only in-frame clones appear in the TCRdb table, and some are missing; sequencing was by immunoSEQ multiplex PCR. The table shows roughly 190,000 clones, with roughly 87% occurring only once. Sequencing input: PBMCs. The receptors were gathered from a boy between 2 and 10 years old in good health and CMV-seronegative. Both conserved end residues are part of each CDR3. The D gene is left open where the match is weak. The size field is filled for only some rows; it gives once, few, many or a size class.

d_call: .; clone_size: once; j_call: TRBJ2-7; v_call: TRBV21-1; cdr3_aa: CASSSSGTGPYEQYF; cdr3_nt: TGTGCCAGCAGCTCCTCCGGGACAGGGCCCTACGAGCAGTACTTC
d_call: TRBD1; clone_size: .; j_call: TRBJ1-4; v_call: TRBV7-9; cdr3_aa: CASSVGQDRTNEKLFF; cdr3_nt: TGTGCCAGCAGCGTAGGACAGGATAGAACTAATGAAAAACTGTTTTTT
d_call: .; clone_size: .; j_call: TRBJ1-5; v_call: TRBV2; cdr3_aa: CASKVGGYQPQHF; cdr3_nt: TGTGCCAGCAAAGTAGGGGGTTATCAGCCCCAGCATTTT
d_call: TRBD1; clone_size: .; j_call: TRBJ2-7; v_call: TRBV5-5; cdr3_aa: CASSLGDRGRGFYEQYF; cdr3_nt: TGTGCCAGCAGCTTGGGAGACAGGGGGCGCGGATTCTACGAGCAGTACTTC
d_call: .; clone_size: .; j_call: TRBJ2-5; v_call: TRBV11-2; cdr3_aa: CASSPTQETQYF; cdr3_nt: TGTGCCAGCAGCCCAACCCAGGAGACCCAGTACTTC
d_call: .; clone_size: .; j_call: TRBJ2-5; v_call: TRBV5-6; cdr3_aa: CASSSMQDKETQYF; cdr3_nt: TGTGCCAGCAGCTCCATGCAGGACAAGGAGACCCAGTACTTC
d_call: .; clone_size: .; j_call: TRBJ2-3; v_call: TRBV11-2; cdr3_aa: CASSLAGNSADTQYF; cdr3_nt: TGTGCCAGCAGCTTAGCGGGAAATTCCGCAGATACGCAGTATTTT
d_call: TRBD1; clone_size: .; j_call: TRBJ1-2; v_call: TRBV28; cdr3_aa: CASSSGQGSYGYTF; cdr3_nt: TGTGCCAGCAGTTCGGGACAGGGAAGCTATGGCTACACCTTC
d_call: .; clone_size: .; j_call: TRBJ2-3; v_call: TRBV10-2; cdr3_aa: CASSDFREGTDTQYF; cdr3_nt: TGCGCCAGCAGTGACTTTAGGGAGGGCACAGATACGCAGTATTTT
d_call: TRBD2; clone_size: once; j_call: TRBJ2-7; v_call: TRBV19; cdr3_aa: CASSFASGAAYEQYF; cdr3_nt: TGTGCCAGTAGTTTTGCAAGCGGGGCCGCCTACGAGCAGTACTTC
d_call: .; clone_size: .; j_call: TRBJ2-7; v_call: TRBV18; cdr3_aa: CASSHEYDEQYF; cdr3_nt: TGTGCCAGCTCACATGAGTACGACGAGCAGTACTTC
d_call: .; clone_size: .; j_call: TRBJ1-2; v_call: TRBV6-1; cdr3_aa: CASSEAGRVSDGYTF; cdr3_nt: TGTGCCAGCAGTGAAGCGGGCAGGGTGTCCGATGGCTACACCTTC
d_call: .; clone_size: .; j_call: TRBJ2-3; v_call: TRBV18; cdr3_aa: CASSPMRADTQYF; cdr3_nt: TGTGCCAGCTCACCAATGAGGGCAGATACGCAGTATTTT
d_call: TRBD1; clone_size: few; j_call: TRBJ1-4; v_call: TRBV25-1; cdr3_aa: CASSDDRGEVEKLFF; cdr3_nt: TGTGCCAGCAGTGATGACAGGGGCGAGGTGGAGAAACTGTTTTTT
d_call: TRBD1; clone_size: .; j_call: TRBJ2-7; v_call: TRBV11-2; cdr3_aa: CASSLGLVTGGDRDYEQYF; cdr3_nt: TGTGCCAGCAGCTTAGGACTGGTGACAGGGGGCGATCGTGACTACGAGCAGTACTTC
d_call: .; clone_size: .; j_call: TRBJ1-1; v_call: TRBV6-1; cdr3_aa: CASSYSTMNTEAFF; cdr3_nt: TGTGCCAGCAGTTATAGCACCATGAACACTGAAGCTTTCTTT
d_call: .; clone_size: .; j_call: TRBJ2-7; v_call: TRBV27; cdr3_aa: CASRIRESDDEQYF; cdr3_nt: TGTGCCAGCAGAATACGGGAGTCAGATGACGAGCAGTACTTC
d_call: .; clone_size: few; j_call: TRBJ2-1; v_call: TRBV14; cdr3_aa: CASSGEDYYNEQFF; cdr3_nt: TGTGCCAGCAGCGGGGAGGACTACTACAATGAGCAGTTCTTC
d_call: TRBD2; clone_size: .; j_call: TRBJ2-3; v_call: TRBV6-6; cdr3_aa: CASGKGGRTDTQYF; cdr3_nt: TGTGCCAGCGGGAAGGGAGGGCGCACAGATACGCAGTATTTT
d_call: .; clone_size: .; j_call: TRBJ2-7; v_call: TRBV19; cdr3_aa: CASSITGLAYEQYF; cdr3_nt: TGTGCCAGTAGTATCACAGGGTTGGCCTACGAGCAGTACTTC
d_call: TRBD1; clone_size: .; j_call: TRBJ1-6; v_call: TRBV2; cdr3_aa: CASLTGYNSPLHF; cdr3_nt: TGTGCCAGCCTGACAGGGTATAATTCACCCCTCCACTTT
d_call: .; clone_size: .; j_call: TRBJ1-2; v_call: TRBV10-3; cdr3_aa: CAIRSYRAGGYTF; cdr3_nt: TGTGCCATCAGATCATACAGGGCTGGAGGCTACACCTTC
d_call: TRBD2; clone_size: .; j_call: TRBJ2-7; v_call: TRBV10-3; cdr3_aa: CAIRISGSPYEQYF; cdr3_nt: TGTGCCATCAGAATTAGCGGGAGCCCCTACGAGCAGTACTTC
d_call: TRBD1; clone_size: .; j_call: TRBJ1-1; v_call: TRBV5-1; cdr3_aa: CASSVATGTNTEAFF; cdr3_nt: TGCGCCAGCAGCGTTGCGACAGGGACGAACACTGAAGCTTTCTTT
d_call: TRBD2; clone_size: .; j_call: TRBJ2-2; v_call: TRBV5-1; cdr3_aa: CASSWGGLAGVSGELFF; cdr3_nt: TGCGCCAGCAGCTGGGGTGGACTAGCGGGAGTTTCCGGGGAGCTGTTTTTT
d_call: .; clone_size: .; j_call: TRBJ2-1; v_call: TRBV10-3; cdr3_aa: CAIGEGDDEQFF; cdr3_nt: TGTGCCATCGGGGAGGGGGACGATGAGCAGTTCTTC